This T cell receptor beta chain is from a study of blood T cells in healthy people across ages (dated by TCRdb to 2015 to 2017). In the study overall: In model experiments, template switching captured roughly one uniquely barcoded TCR beta cDNA molecule for every two T cells. Using deep sequencing normalized with unique cDNA molecular identifiers, the study measured how TCR beta repertoire diversity changes with age. The donors were divided into four age groups: young (average roughly 17 years), middle-aged (almost 40), aged (about 56) and long-lived (about 79). To avoid experimental bias, donors of different ages were randomly spread across the sequencing lanes. The study analyzed two additional independent replicas of 1 million unique cDNA reads from the same blood draw for two donors, one aged 18 to 29 and one aged 80 or older. What the research found in general, with its limitations: The percentage of naive T cells measured by flow cytometry correlated strongly with observed TCR beta diversity. As age increased, observed TCR beta diversity per million T cells dropped in a roughly linear way, and a significant reduction was already evident by age 40. Donor CMV infection status was unknown, potentially confounding age-related changes in expanded clonotypes. Compared with the aged group, the long-lived group had more naive CD4+ T cells, fewer expanded clones and increased TCR diversity, suggesting age selection. Since profiling was done on bulk unsorted PBMCs, naive and antigen-experienced compartments could not be conclusively compared. Estimates of total diversity from one million sequenced T cells were regarded as lower bounds and underestimates.

Systemically healthy Caucasian individuals from Russia, some 38 in total and aged about 6 to 95 years, were included as donors. Approximately 10 milliliters of peripheral blood were collected from each donor into EDTA-treated Vacutainer tubes. Ficoll-Paque density-gradient centrifugation was used to isolate PBMCs, with at least 6.5 million per sample. Total RNA was extracted from PBMCs with Trizol reagent, with at least 6 micrograms obtained per sample. Naive CD45RAhigh/CD27high T cell percentages were measured by flow cytometry on a PBMC aliquot from every donor. Relative to germline, V is missing 4 bases and J is missing 0 bases, with 10 bases of the junction outside any gene match. Counted from cysteine to phenylalanine, this CDR3 has 17 amino acids. Of all the DNA, just the CDR3 is kept, 51 bases in frame from base 1. CDR1 MNHEY and CDR2 SVGEGT were looked up in the germline V gene. Receptor libraries were prepared by 5' RACE. The sample was run on an Illumina HiSeq 2500. A second PCR of roughly 6 to 11 cycles was run with a J-beta primer mix and a sample-barcoded 5' primer. A unique molecular identifier was introduced onto each TCR beta cDNA molecule by a template-switch 5' adaptor carrying 12 random nucleotides. At least 3 million CDR3-containing paired-end reads were obtained from each sample. First-strand cDNA synthesis was performed from all RNA using the Mint cDNA synthesis kit, with priming by a TRBC-specific oligonucleotide. After uracil-DNA glycosylase treatment, a first 18-cycle PCR used universal primers M1SS and BC2_uni_R on all cDNA. Concerning the study's data processing: Normalization of each sample was performed by random selection of 1 million high-quality reads, each carrying a distinct molecular identifier. Reads with shared molecular identifiers were discarded instead of being binned into consensus sequences. MiTCR, set to a Q25 quality threshold and the strictest error-elimination algorithm, was used for CDR3 identification, clonotype clustering and error correction. A nonparametric unseen species model with Euler transformation was used to estimate a lower bound on total TCR beta diversity. TCRdb reran the public reads through fastp at Q25 and MiXCR, keeping productive beta chains. CDR3 protein duplicates are merged, each entry listing the most common genes and DNA. The V and J calls, along with clone size, are taken from TCRdb and not from the paper's own processing. This sample gives 1.5 million to 2 million distinct CDR3 sequences in total; 49% of them show up just once. The ten largest clones capture less than 2.5% of the sample.

This clonotype was recorded a few times. Its recognized antigen is unknown. No much larger clonotype is one base removed from it; base qualities were not supplied. The V and J segments used are TRBV6-2 or TRBV6-3 and TRBJ2-3; 7 nucleotides in the junction match TRBD2. The receptor comes from a middle-aged woman in good health. Sequencing input: blood. Here is the DNA: TGTGCCAGCAGTTGGAATCCTAGCGGTCCTAGCACAGATACGCAGTATTTT. It translates as CASSWNPSGPSTDTQYF.